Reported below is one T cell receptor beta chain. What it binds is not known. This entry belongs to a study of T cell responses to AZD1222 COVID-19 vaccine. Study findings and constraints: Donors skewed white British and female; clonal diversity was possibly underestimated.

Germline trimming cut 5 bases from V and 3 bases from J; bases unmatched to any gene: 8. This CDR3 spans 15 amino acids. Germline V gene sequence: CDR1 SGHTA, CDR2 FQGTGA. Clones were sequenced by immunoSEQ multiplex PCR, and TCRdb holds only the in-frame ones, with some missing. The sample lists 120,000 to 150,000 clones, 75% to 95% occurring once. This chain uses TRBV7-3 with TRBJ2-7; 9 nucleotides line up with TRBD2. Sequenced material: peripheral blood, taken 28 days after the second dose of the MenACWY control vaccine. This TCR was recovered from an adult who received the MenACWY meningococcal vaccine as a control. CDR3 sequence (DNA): TGTGCCAGCAGCCTAGGGATAGCGGGAGACTACGAGCAGTACTTC. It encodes CASSLGIAGDYEQYF.